One sample yielded the 22 T cell receptor beta chains listed below, sequenced in a study of CD8 T cells in Susac syndrome. Random-hexamer reverse transcription was applied to roughly 0.5 to 1 ug RNA. From the immunoSEQ multiplex PCR reads, TCRdb called clonotypes with MiXCR, one entry per CDR3 protein. The sample lists under 200,000 distinct CDR3 sequences, roughly 95% occurring once. Sequenced: CD4+ T cells from PBMCs. The receptors were gathered from a human donor with Susac syndrome.

The chain has TRBV15 and TRBJ1-6, with D unresolved. The CDR3 sequence is 13 residues long. CDR1 is LNHNV, CDR2 YYDKDF, per germline (reference sequence). Trimming took 8 bases from V and 7 from J, leaving 12 bases between them. CDR3 in amino acids: CATRDLPNSPLHF. Written as DNA, the CDR3 is TGTGCCACCCGAGATCTCCCCAATTCACCCCTCCACTTT.

DNA for the CDR3: TGTGCCAGCAGCGTGGGCCCCAAGGTTGATACTGAAGCTTTCTTT. Its translation is CASSVGPKVDTEAFF. The chain joins TRBV9 to TRBJ1-1; D is ambiguous. V gave up 2 bases and J gave up 5 bases, with 16 bases separating them. The CDR3 covers 15 residues. CDR1 is SGDLS and CDR2 is YYNGEE in the germline V gene.

V is TRBV29-1 and J is TRBJ2-3; no reliable D call. Trimming removed 7 bases at V and 0 bases at J, with 14 bases between. The CDR3 has 14 amino acids. CDR1 is SQVTM, CDR2 ANQGSEA, per germline. The chain's CDR3 is CSAGGISSTDTQYF. The DNA of the CDR3 is TGCAGCGCTGGCGGAATATCTAGCACAGATACGCAGTATTTT.

CDR3 in DNA: TGCAGTGCTCCCCACGGGGGGGCTGGAAACACCATATATTTT. It yields the protein CSAPHGGAGNTIYF. This chain joins TRBV20-1 and TRBJ1-3; tentatively, D is TRBD1 (5 bases). The ends were cut back, 5 bases at V and 2 bases at J, with 13 bases in the middle. Germline V CDR1 and CDR2: DFQATT, SNEGSKA (reference sequence). The CDR3 covers 14 residues.

The rearrangement links TRBV15 to TRBJ2-1; D not resolved. Deletions cut 6 bases from V and 2 bases from J, with 11 bases between. This CDR3 has 14 amino acids. The germline V gene encodes CDR1 LNHNV and CDR2 YYDKDF (reference sequence). The chain's CDR3 is CATRASSPYNEQFF. The CDR3 region has the DNA TGTGCCACCAGGGCTTCGTCCCCCTACAATGAGCAGTTCTTC.

This chain connects TRBV24-1 to TRBJ2-1; D may be TRBD2 (5 bases). Germline values: CDR1 KGHDR, CDR2 SFDVKD. Trimming pared 9 bases from V and 3 bases from J, leaving 8 bases between. The CDR3 runs to 12 residues. CDR3 nucleotide sequence: TGTGCCACCTCTCGGGGCTACAATGAGCAGTTCTTC. Its translation is CATSRGYNEQFF.

CDR3 loop: CASFGGVEDTQYF. The CDR3 bases are TGTGCCAGCTTTGGGGGAGTTGAAGATACGCAGTATTTT. The gene calls are TRBV5-6 and TRBJ2-3; D tentatively reads TRBD1 or TRBD2 (5 bases each). CDR1 SGHDT and CDR2 YYEEEE come from the germline V gene. This CDR3 region has 13 residues. V dropped 7 bases and J dropped 5 bases, with 14 bases sitting between them.

The genes are TRBV7-9 and TRBJ2-1; TRBD1 aligns across 8 bases. Germline loops: CDR1 SEHNR, CDR2 FQNEAQ (reference sequence). The CDR3 spans 16 residues. V was pared by 4 bases and J by 5 bases, with 10 bases of the junction left unmatched. The CDR3 is CASSSAGGGPDNEQFF. CDR3 nucleotides: TGTGCCAGCAGCTCTGCAGGGGGCGGGCCAGACAATGAGCAGTTCTTC.

V usage is TRBV10-3 and J usage is TRBJ2-3; D is perhaps TRBD1 (5 bases). The CDR3 consists of 14 residues. The germline CDR1 and CDR2 sequences are ENHRY and SYGVKD. Trimming took off 7 bases at V and 0 bases at J, with 11 bases between the two ends. CDR3 coding DNA: TGTGCCATCAACGCAGGGTCGAGCACAGATACGCAGTATTTT. This sequence encodes CAINAGSSTDTQYF.

This chain joins TRBV9 and TRBJ1-2; D is unclear. With 0 bases removed from V and 8 bases from J, the gap between germline ends came to 20 bases. The CDR3 extends over 16 amino acids. The germline V gene encodes CDR1 SGDLS and CDR2 YYNGEE. As DNA, the CDR3 is TGTGCCAGCAGCGTAGAGTTGAGGGCAGACACTACGGGCTACACCTTC. As protein: CASSVELRADTTGYTF.

The chain has TRBV10-3 and TRBJ2-1; 9 nucleotides line up with TRBD2. CDR3 length: 17 residues. The V gene end was trimmed by 5 bases and the J gene end by 0 bases; junction bases not matched to a gene: 8. Germline loops: CDR1 ENHRY, CDR2 SYGVKD. The CDR3 protein is CAISLGSGGSSYNEQFF. The CDR3 DNA sequence: TGTGCCATCAGTTTGGGGAGCGGGGGGAGCTCCTACAATGAGCAGTTCTTC.

V and J are TRBV27 and TRBJ2-3; 13 bases align to TRBD2. The germline V gene has CDR1 MNHEY and CDR2 SMNVEV (reference sequence). V shed 6 bases and J 7 bases; nucleotides not matched to a gene: 10. The CDR3 totals 16 residues. The CDR3 region has the DNA TGTGCCAGCAGCTTGAGGACTAGCGGGAGTCGGAATACGCAGTATTTT. Translated: CASSLRTSGSRNTQYF.

The chain combines TRBV2 with TRBJ2-7; unclear D gene. Trimming took 7 bases from V and 3 from J, leaving 13 bases between them. Germline CDR1 is SNHLY and CDR2 is FYNNEI. This CDR3 is 13 amino acids long. Here the CDR3 reads CASTEHLLYEQYF. In nucleotides, the CDR3 is TGTGCCAGCACCGAACACCTGCTCTACGAGCAGTACTTC.

The rearrangement uses TRBV5-1 and TRBJ2-2, with D possibly matching TRBD2 (5 bases). The CDR3 length is 13 residues. Trimming took off 5 bases at V and 6 bases at J, with 11 bases between the two ends. Germline V lookup: CDR1 SGHRS, CDR2 YFSETQ. CDR3 nucleotide sequence: TGCGCCAGCAGACCCGAGGGCCCCGGGGAGCTGTTTTTT. Amino acid sequence: CASRPEGPGELFF.

This chain joins TRBV29-1 and TRBJ2-1, with TRBD1 matching 8 bases. CDR3 length: 14 amino acids. J gave up 4 bases and V 6 bases, and 8 bases lay outside the gene matches. Germline assignment: CDR1 SQVTM and CDR2 ANQGSEA. The CDR3 loop is CSVEDRAPYNEQFF. In DNA, the CDR3 is TGCAGCGTGGAGGACAGGGCTCCTTACAATGAGCAGTTCTTC.

The chain links TRBV28 to TRBJ2-2, with 10 bases identical to TRBD2. The CDR3 sequence is 15 residues long. V shed 10 bases and J 5 bases; nucleotides not matched to a gene: 10. CDR1 is MDHEN, CDR2 SYDVKM, per germline. The CDR3 DNA reads TGTGCCACCCTGGGGCAACTAGCGGGAACCGGGGAGCTGTTTTTT. Translated: CATLGQLAGTGELFF.

The J gene is TRBJ1-5, the V gene TRBV27, with D possibly being TRBD1 (5 bases). The V gene lost 0 bases and the J gene lost 3 bases, with 15 bases spanning the gap. The CDR3 is 17 residues long. CDR1 MNHEY and CDR2 SMNVEV come from the germline V gene (reference sequence). The CDR3 is CASSLSAGLTINQPQHF. The CDR3, as DNA: TGTGCCAGCAGTTTATCGGCAGGGTTAACCATCAATCAGCCCCAGCATTTT.

The chain uses TRBV2 and TRBJ2-7; weak D call: TRBD2 (5 bases). The V end lost 3 bases, the J end lost 2 bases, and 17 bases lay between the germline ends. Germline V lookup: CDR1 SNHLY, CDR2 FYNNEI. The CDR3 spans 16 residues. The CDR3 DNA is TGTGCCAGCAGTGAGTTGGCTAGCCGACTAACCTACGAGCAGTACTTC. Translation: CASSELASRLTYEQYF.

The V and J genes are TRBV5-1 and TRBJ1-1; a possible D gene is TRBD1 (6 bases). This CDR3 region has 16 residues. Per the germline V gene, CDR1 is SGHRS and CDR2 is YFSETQ. V was trimmed by 1 base and J by 3 bases, leaving 16 bases between them. The CDR3 region has the DNA TGCGCCAGCAGCTTGTGGGGAGTAGGGGGTGACACTGAAGCTTTCTTT. Residues: CASSLWGVGGDTEAFF. Supplemented by reference TRBV5-1 and TRBJ1-1, the full variable domain reads KAGVTQTPRYLIKTRGQQVTLSCSPISGHRSVSWYQQTPGQGLQFLFEYFSETQRNKGNFPGRFSGRQFSNSRSEMNVSTLELGDSALYLCASSLWGVGGDTEAFFGQGTRLTVV.

The rearrangement joins TRBV7-2 to TRBJ2-4, with a weak D call TRBD1 (6 bases). This CDR3 is 12 amino acids long. Germline assignment: CDR1 SGHTA and CDR2 FQGNSA. Trimming removed 5 bases from V and 8 bases from J, with 10 bases in between. CDR3 loop: CASSISGDIQYF. CDR3 nucleotide sequence: TGTGCCAGCAGCATATCAGGGGACATTCAGTACTTC.

The chain joins TRBV30 to TRBJ2-1, with TRBD2 matching 11 bases. This CDR3 is 15 amino acids long. V dropped 5 bases and J dropped 10; count of bases not matched to a gene: 13. CDR1 is GTSNPN and CDR2 is SVGIG in the germline V gene (reference sequence). CDR3 DNA: TGTGCCTGGGTGGGACTAGCGGAACCTCTGAGGGAGCAGTTCTTC. This sequence encodes CAWVGLAEPLREQFF.

V gene TRBV30 combines with J gene TRBJ1-4, with D possibly being TRBD1 (5 bases). V was shortened by 4 bases and J by 0 bases, with 9 bases between the two germline ends. Germline V gene data show CDR1 as GTSNPN and CDR2 as SVGIG (reference sequence). The CDR3 is made up of 14 amino acids. The CDR3 region has the DNA TGTGCCTGGATGGCAGGGCCAACTAATGAAAAACTGTTTTTT. Translating it yields CAWMAGPTNEKLFF.